The present entry profiles one TCR beta chain with its context. Its antigen remains unidentified. Noted treatment: oral pan-JAK inhibitor, 5-10 mg twice daily. The investigators collected lesional scalp punch biopsies and peripheral blood from alopecia areata patients. The sample comes from a study of CD8+ T cells in alopecia areata. Overall study results and limits: Higher clonality was seen in lesional scalp than in normal scalp, especially in alopecia totalis/universalis. Uncertainty remains about how baseline CD8+ expansion links to response, with one nonresponder. Persistence in scalp and blood during tofacitinib was observed for many expanded lesional clones.

The germline CDR1 and CDR2 sequences are SGDLS and YYNGEE. CDR3 length equals 15 residues. Trimming cost V 0 bases and J 2 bases, with 12 bases left between them. Following extraction, RNA underwent reverse transcription to cDNA, which served as the sequencing template. Assay: immunoSEQ multiplex PCR; the TCRdb copy retains only in-frame clones and omits some. The table records around 190,000 clones, 64% of them present only once. The receptor was derived from a human donor with alopecia areata. This chain connects TRBV9 to TRBJ2-7, with D perhaps matching TRBD1 (6 bases). This specimen was CD4+ T cells sorted from blood, taken at week 4, from a patient treated with tofacitinib. CDR3 sequence (DNA): TGTGCCAGCAGCGTAGAGCAGGGGCCAACCTACGAGCAGTACTTC. It specifies CASSVEQGPTYEQYF.